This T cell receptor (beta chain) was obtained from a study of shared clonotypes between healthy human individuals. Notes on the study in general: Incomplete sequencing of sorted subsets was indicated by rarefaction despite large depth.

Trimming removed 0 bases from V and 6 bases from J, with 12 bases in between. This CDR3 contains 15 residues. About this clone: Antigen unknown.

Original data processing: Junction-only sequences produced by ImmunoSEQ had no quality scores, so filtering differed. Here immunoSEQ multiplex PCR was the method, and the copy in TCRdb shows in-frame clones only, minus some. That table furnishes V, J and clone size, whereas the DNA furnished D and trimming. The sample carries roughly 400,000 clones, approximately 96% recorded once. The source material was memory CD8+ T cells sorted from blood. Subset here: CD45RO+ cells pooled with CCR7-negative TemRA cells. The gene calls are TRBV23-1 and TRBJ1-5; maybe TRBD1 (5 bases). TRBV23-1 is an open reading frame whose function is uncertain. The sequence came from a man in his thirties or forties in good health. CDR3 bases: TGCGCCAGCAGTCAATCCGAGAAGGGGCCTCAGCCCCAGCATTTT. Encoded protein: CASSQSEKGPQPQHF.